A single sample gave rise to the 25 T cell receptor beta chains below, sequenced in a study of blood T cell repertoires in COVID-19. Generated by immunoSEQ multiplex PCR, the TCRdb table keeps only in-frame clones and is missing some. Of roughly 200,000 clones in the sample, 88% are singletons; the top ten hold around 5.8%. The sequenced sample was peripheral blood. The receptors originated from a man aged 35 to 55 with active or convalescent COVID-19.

The CDR3 loop reads CSVKGTSAAGELFF. In nucleotides, the CDR3 is TGCAGCGTTAAGGGGACTAGCGCGGCCGGGGAGCTGTTTTTT. This chain joins TRBV29-1 and TRBJ2-2, with TRBD2 matching 10 bases. From germline, CDR1 is SQVTM and CDR2 ANQGSEA. The CDR3 totals 14 residues. With V trimmed by 5 bases and J by 6 bases, 6 bases remained unmatched.

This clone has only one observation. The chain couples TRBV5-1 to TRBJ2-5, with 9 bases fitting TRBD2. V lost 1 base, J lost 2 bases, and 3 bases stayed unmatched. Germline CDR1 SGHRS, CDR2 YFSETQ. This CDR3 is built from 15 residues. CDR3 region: CASSLMGLAQETQYF. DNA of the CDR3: TGCGCCAGCAGCTTGATGGGACTAGCTCAAGAGACCCAGTACTTC.

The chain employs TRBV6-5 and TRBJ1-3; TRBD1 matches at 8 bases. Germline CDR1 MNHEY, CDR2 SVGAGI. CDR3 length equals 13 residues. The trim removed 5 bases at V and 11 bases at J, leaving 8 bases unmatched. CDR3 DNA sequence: TGTGCCAGCAGTCCCGGGACAGGCGTCGCCATATATTTT. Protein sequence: CASSPGTGVAIYF.

CDR3 protein: CASRSRGRTEAFF. In DNA, the CDR3 is TGTGCCAGCAGAAGTAGGGGAAGAACTGAAGCTTTCTTT. The V gene is TRBV6-5, the J gene TRBJ1-1, with a weak D call TRBD1 (5 bases). Germline-derived CDR1 and CDR2 are MNHEY and SVGAGI. Trimming left V 6 bases short and J 5 bases short, with 13 bases between. The CDR3 has 13 amino acids.

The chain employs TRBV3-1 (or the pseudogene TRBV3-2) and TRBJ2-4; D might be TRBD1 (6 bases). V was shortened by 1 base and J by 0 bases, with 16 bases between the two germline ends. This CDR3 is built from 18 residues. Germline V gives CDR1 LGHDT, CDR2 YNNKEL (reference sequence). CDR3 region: CASSQGRQALRAKNIQYF. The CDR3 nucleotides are TGTGCCAGCAGCCAAGGGCGACAGGCCCTAAGAGCCAAAAACATTCAGTACTTC.

The CDR3, as DNA: TGTGCCAGCAAACAGGGAACAACTAATGAAAAACTGTTTTTT. Translated, it gives CASKQGTTNEKLFF. The chain joins TRBV18 to TRBJ1-4, with D perhaps TRBD1 (6 bases). The length of the CDR3 is 14 residues. The germline V and J ends were trimmed by 8 bases and 0 bases, with 10 bases remaining between them. CDR1 and CDR2 from the germline V gene are KGHSH and LQKENI.

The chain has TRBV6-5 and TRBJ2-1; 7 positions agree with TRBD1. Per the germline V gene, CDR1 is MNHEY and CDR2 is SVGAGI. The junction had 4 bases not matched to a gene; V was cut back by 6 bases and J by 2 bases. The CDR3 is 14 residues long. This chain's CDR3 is CASRETGPYNEQFF. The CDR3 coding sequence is TGTGCCAGCAGGGAGACAGGGCCCTACAATGAGCAGTTCTTC.

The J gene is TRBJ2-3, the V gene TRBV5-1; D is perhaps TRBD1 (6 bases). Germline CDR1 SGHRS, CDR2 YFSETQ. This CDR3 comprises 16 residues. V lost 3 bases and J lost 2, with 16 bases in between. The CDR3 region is CASSYGQLLDTDTQYF. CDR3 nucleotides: TGCGCCAGCAGCTACGGACAGCTCCTAGACACAGATACGCAGTATTTT.

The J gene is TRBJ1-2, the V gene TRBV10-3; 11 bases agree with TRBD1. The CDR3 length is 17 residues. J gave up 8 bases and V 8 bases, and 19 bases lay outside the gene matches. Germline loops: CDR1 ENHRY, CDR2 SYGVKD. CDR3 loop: CAIDAGTGGRSIAGYTF. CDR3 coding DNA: TGTGCCATCGACGCGGGGACAGGGGGGCGTTCAATTGCGGGCTACACCTTC.

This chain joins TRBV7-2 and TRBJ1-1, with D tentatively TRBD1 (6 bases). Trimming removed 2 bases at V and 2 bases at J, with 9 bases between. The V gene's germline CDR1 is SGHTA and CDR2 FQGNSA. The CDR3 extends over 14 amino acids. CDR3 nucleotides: TGTGCCAGCAGCTTATACAGGGTCAACACTGAAGCTTTCTTT. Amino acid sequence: CASSLYRVNTEAFF.

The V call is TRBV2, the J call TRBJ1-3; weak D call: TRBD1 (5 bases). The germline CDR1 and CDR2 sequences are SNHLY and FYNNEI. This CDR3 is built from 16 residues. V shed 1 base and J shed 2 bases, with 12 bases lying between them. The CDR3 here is CASSEVGGMAGNTIYF. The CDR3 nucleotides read TGTGCCAGCAGTGAAGTGGGGGGTATGGCTGGAAACACCATATATTTT.

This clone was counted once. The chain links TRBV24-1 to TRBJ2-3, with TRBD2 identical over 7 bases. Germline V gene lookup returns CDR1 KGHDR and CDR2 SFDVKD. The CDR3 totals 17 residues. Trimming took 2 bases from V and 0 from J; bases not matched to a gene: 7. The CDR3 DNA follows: TGTGCCACCAGTGATTCGGGGGGAGTCACTAGCACAGATACGCAGTATTTT. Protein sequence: CATSDSGGVTSTDTQYF.

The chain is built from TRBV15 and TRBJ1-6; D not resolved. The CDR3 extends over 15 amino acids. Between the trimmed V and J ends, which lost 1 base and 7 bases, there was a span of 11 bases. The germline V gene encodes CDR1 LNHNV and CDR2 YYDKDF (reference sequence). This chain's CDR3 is CATSRGVEGNSPLHF. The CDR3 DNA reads TGTGCCACCAGCAGAGGAGTAGAGGGAAATTCACCCCTCCACTTT.

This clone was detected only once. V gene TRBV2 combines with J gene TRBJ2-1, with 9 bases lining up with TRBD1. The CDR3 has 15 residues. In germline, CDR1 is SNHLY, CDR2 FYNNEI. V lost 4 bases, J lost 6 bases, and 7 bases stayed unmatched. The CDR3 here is CASSGGQGKSNEQFF. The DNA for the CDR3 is TGTGCCAGCAGTGGGGGACAGGGAAAGAGCAATGAGCAGTTCTTC.

CDR3 amino acids: CASSQVIGGPQHF. In nucleotides, the CDR3 is TGTGCCAGCAGCCAAGTTATAGGCGGCCCCCAGCATTTT. The chain has TRBV3-1 (or the pseudogene TRBV3-2) and TRBJ1-5; no definite D call. Trimming pared 1 base from V and 10 bases from J, leaving 11 bases between. This CDR3 contains 13 residues. Germline values: CDR1 LGHDT, CDR2 YNNKEL (reference sequence).

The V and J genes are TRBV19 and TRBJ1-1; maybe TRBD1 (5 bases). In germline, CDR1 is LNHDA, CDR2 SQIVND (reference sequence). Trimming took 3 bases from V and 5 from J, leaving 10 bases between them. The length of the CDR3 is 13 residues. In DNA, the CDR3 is TGTGCCAGTAGTATCGGGGGTTGGACTGAAGCTTTCTTT. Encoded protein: CASSIGGWTEAFF.

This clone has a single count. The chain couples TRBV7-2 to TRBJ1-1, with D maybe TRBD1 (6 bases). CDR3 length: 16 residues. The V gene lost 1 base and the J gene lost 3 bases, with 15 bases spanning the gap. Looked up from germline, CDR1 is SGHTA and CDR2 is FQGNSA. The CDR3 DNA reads TGTGCCAGCAGCTTAGGGAGGGGGGGCGCGTACACTGAAGCTTTCTTT. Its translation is CASSLGRGGAYTEAFF.

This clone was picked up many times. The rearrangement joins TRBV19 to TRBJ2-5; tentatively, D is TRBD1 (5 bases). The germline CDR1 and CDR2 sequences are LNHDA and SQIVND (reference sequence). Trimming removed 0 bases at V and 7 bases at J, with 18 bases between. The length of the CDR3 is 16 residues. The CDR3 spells CASSIDVRGGYTTQYF. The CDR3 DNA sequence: TGTGCCAGTAGTATAGATGTAAGGGGTGGGTATACGACCCAGTACTTC.

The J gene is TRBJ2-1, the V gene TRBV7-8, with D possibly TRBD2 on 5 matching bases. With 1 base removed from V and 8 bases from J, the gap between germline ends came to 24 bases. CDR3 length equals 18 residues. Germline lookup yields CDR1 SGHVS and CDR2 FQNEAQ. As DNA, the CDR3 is TGTGCCAGCAGCTTAGGTAGAGGGATGGACTGGGCCCGCGATGAGCAGTTCTTC. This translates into CASSLGRGMDWARDEQFF.

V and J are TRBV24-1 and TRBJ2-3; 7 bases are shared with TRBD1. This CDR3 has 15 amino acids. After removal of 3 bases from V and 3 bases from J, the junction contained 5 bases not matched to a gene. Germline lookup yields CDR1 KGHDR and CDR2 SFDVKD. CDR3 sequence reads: CATSDPTGITDTQYF. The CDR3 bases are TGTGCCACCAGTGATCCGACAGGGATTACAGATACGCAGTATTTT.

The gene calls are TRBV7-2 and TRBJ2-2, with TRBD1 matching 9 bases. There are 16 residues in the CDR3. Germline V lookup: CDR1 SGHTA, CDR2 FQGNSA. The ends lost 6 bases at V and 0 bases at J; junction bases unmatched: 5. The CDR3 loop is CASRQTGGPNTGELFF. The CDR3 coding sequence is TGTGCCAGCAGACAAACAGGGGGCCCGAACACCGGGGAGCTGTTTTTT.

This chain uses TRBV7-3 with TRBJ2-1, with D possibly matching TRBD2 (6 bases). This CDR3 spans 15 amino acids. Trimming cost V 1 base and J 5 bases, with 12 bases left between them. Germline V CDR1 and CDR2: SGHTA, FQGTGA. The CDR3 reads CASSLNPGGNNEQFF. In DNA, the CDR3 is TGTGCCAGCAGCTTAAATCCCGGGGGAAACAATGAGCAGTTCTTC.

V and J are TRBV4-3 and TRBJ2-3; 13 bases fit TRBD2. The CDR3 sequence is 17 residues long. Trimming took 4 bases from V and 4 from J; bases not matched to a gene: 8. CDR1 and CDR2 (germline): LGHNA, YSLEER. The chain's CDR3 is CASSPLLAGGQPDTQYF. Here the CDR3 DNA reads TGCGCCAGCAGCCCCCTACTAGCGGGGGGGCAGCCAGATACGCAGTATTTT.

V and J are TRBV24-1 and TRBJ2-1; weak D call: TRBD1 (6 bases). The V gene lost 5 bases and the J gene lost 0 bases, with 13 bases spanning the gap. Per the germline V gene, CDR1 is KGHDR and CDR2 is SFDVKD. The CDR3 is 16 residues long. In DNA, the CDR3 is TGTGCCACCAGTGGGGAAAGGGGGAGCTCCTACAATGAGCAGTTCTTC. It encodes CATSGERGSSYNEQFF.

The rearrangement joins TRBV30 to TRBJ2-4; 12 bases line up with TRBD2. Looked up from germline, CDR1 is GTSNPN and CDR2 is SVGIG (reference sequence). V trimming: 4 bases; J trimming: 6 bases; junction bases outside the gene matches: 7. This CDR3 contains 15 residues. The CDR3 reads CAWTRTSGALNIQYF. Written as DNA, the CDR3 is TGTGCCTGGACCAGGACTAGCGGGGCCCTAAACATTCAGTACTTC.